This T cell receptor (beta chain) stems from a study of CD8+ T cells in alopecia areata. Overall study results and limits: Expanded CD8+ clones among the top 100, as well as scalp clonality, were significantly decreased by tofacitinib. Higher clonality and more expanded CD8+ clones appeared in lesional than normal scalp. Between patients, shared TCR sequences were less clear than in mice. This was possibly due in part to HLA diversity in the patient population.

The CDR3 runs 14 residues. V was trimmed by 0 bases and J by 3 bases, leaving 6 bases between them. Germline assignment: CDR1 SGHRS and CDR2 YFSETQ. As to this clone: No antigen is known for it.

RNA was isolated and reverse transcribed to cDNA, the sequencing template. Sequencing was performed with immunoSEQ multiplex PCR; in TCRdb, only in-frame clones are kept and a portion is missing. The sample holds 200,000 to 250,000 clones, around two fifths seen once. Documented treatment: oral pan-JAK inhibitor, 5-10 mg twice daily. The material sequenced was CD4+ T cells sorted from blood, taken between weeks 30 and 35, from a patient treated with tofacitinib. The source is a human donor with alopecia areata. The V gene is TRBV5-1, the J gene TRBJ1-4; D ambiguous. This CDR3 reads CASSLGKANEKLFF. CDR3 nucleotides: TGCGCCAGCAGCTTGGGGAAGGCTAATGAAAAACTGTTTTTT.